This T cell receptor (beta chain) was sequenced for a study of Graves' ophthalmopathy and Graves' hyperthyroidism (dated by TCRdb to the late 2010s). Regarding the complete study: Peripheral blood was collected at initial diagnosis, before any treatment. To tell Graves' ophthalmopathy apart from Graves' hyperthyroidism, and to predict which patients would progress to ophthalmopathy, the study relied on TCR beta repertoire signatures. In total, 135 blood samples were TCR-sequenced: around 42 ophthalmopathy, roughly 80 hyperthyroidism and about 17 hyperthyroidism-to-ophthalmopathy patients. To explore V-J signatures that separate ophthalmopathy from hyperthyroidism, a discovery set of about a hundred patients was enrolled, consisting of more than 40 with ophthalmopathy and 57 with stable hyperthyroidism. For independent validation, a separate cohort was made up of around 18 hyperthyroidism patients plus 17 patients who later progressed from hyperthyroidism to ophthalmopathy. In over 5 hyperthyroidism patients, the T-cell repertoire of thyroid tissue was compared with the T-cell repertoire of blood. Once sampling was done, hyperthyroidism patients were given methimazole at a starting dose of 30 mg daily, while ophthalmopathy patients were given high-dose intravenous methylprednisolone. For training and testing, the 100 or so patients in the discovery cohort were randomly divided in a 7:3 ratio.

CDR1 and CDR2, looked up from the germline V gene, are SGHDT and YYEEEE. V is clipped by 0 bases and J by 7 bases, and the sequence between their germline boundaries is 10 bases long. The CDR3 numbers 13 residues from cysteine through phenylalanine. CDR3 DNA only is kept here, 39 bases in frame from base 1. TCR beta CDR3 regions were amplified from RNA transcripts for repertoire sequencing. HTBI primers and the Qiagen OneStep RT-PCR kit were used in a first-round RT-PCR, which was followed by a second-round multiplex PCR, size selection and purification. Sequencing of the libraries was carried out on an Illumina HiSeq2000 in paired-end mode with 100 bp reads. The authors' analysis ran thus. Reads were processed with SOAPnuke, discarding reads with adapters, uncalled bases, mean Phred below 15, or no exact constant-primer or identifier match. COPE v1.2.5 was used to merge the high-quality paired reads. Each unique nucleotide sequence was treated as a clonotype, and MiTCR v1.1 was used to align the clonotypes to the IMGT TRB V, D and J references. Only V-J combinations with frequency above 0.0001 were analysed, covering around 99% of repertoires. For each V-J combination, a TCR clonal expansion and chaos score was defined as the ratio of F50 clonal expansion to chaos observed in the TCRdist matrix. Welch's t-statistics and random forest were used to reduce features to 10 to 15 V-J combinations, which were fed into a naive Bayes classifier. The Morisita-Horn index was used to measure how similar the thyroid and blood repertoires were. TCRdb reworked the public reads: Q25 trimming with fastp, MiXCR clone assembly, productive beta chains retained. Each CDR3 protein appears once, grouped with its most common genes and DNA. TCRdb, not the original authors, processed these V and J calls. The sample table holds 400,000 or so distinct CDR3 sequences, of which 15% were seen once. Roughly 7% of the sample lies in the top ten.

Hyperthyroidism was defined as stable when no progression to ophthalmopathy occurred within 18 months of follow-up. Hyperthyroidism patients were newly diagnosed, with disease duration under 2 months, and aged 18 to 65 years. Patients were excluded if they had other autoimmune diseases, uncontrolled infections, pregnancy or lactation. Clinical symptoms, serum thyroxine, TRAb, thyroid ultrasound and orbital computed tomography formed the basis of the diagnosis. PBMCs were isolated from about 9 ml of fresh peripheral blood by Ficoll-Paque density gradient centrifugation. Trizol reagent was used to extract the total RNA, and its quality was then checked on an Agilent 2100 Bioanalyzer. For this clonotype: Its binding antigen is unknown. No base qualities exist here, and no much larger clone lies one base off it.

What the study reported, not specific to this receptor: Most expanded thyroid clonotypes with frequency above 0.001 were also detected in blood, suggesting blood repertoires may reflect the thyroid immune response. In validation, the model predicted ophthalmopathy progression with about 71% sensitivity and roughly 72% specificity; some twelve predicted patients were CT-confirmed with GO in a median of around 6.5 months. Sample size was not statistically predetermined, and group allocation was not concealed from the investigators. The 13-signature model separated ophthalmopathy from stable hyperthyroidism with over 85% sensitivity and approximately 83% specificity in cross-validation, and 80%/75% in the test set.

The rearrangement joined TRBV5-6 to TRBJ1-1; the D gene is not confidently resolved. Sequencing used peripheral blood. This clonotype was obtained from a young woman with stable Graves' hyperthyroidism. Donor details come from another sample of the same person, matched by shared clones. The DNA is as follows: TGTGCCAGCAGCTTGGTTCACAGCTATGAAGCTTTCTTT. Translated, this gives CASSLVHSYEAFF.